This T cell receptor beta chain originates from a study of blood T cell repertoires in COVID-19 (dated by TCRdb to 2018 to 2020). In the study overall: Collaborator samples came from the United States, Italy and Spain and covered acute and convalescent phases of COVID-19. The prospective study material was composed of cDNA or gDNA derived from T cells, B-cell-depleted T cells, or PBMCs. Subjects who had been exposed to COVID-19, were actively infected with it, or had recovered from it provided the deeply sampled blood TCRbeta repertoires that made up the dataset. The repertoires were released in a freely available public database meant as a resource for research on the immune response to SARS-CoV-2. The samples were drawn from two sources: the first 160 participants of the ongoing ImmuneRACE study, and over 950 subjects contributed by 6 global collaborators. The sample metadata nearly always contained a de-identified subject ID, COVID-19 status, age in years and sex. Where HLA class I and class II types were available, the types were taken from metadata supplied by the sample provider, not from assay-based typing.

The paper's findings and limits, for the study overall: Clinical and demographic metadata were provided uncurated, with the amount varying by source and participant.

TCRbeta CDR3 regions were amplified from genomic DNA by means of the immunoSEQ Assay, a bias-controlled multiplex PCR. In the authors' own workflow: Within the assay, amplification of reference gene primers was used to estimate how many nucleated cells each sample contained. Sequence reads were collapsed and filtered to measure the absolute abundance of every unique TCRbeta CDR3 rearrangement. Productive Simpson clonality was computed per sample as the square root of Simpson's diversity index over productive rearrangements. The table comes from immuneACCESS by way of TCRdb, which keeps in-frame sequences with V and J called. Part of the clones is missing from these tables; in studies checked, under half for an unresolved V gene and the rest for unknown reasons. That table gives V, J and clone size, and the DNA gave D and trimming. The sample includes over 350,000 clones, with 85% to 90% observed a single time. Approximately 1% of the sample is taken by the ten largest.

Enrolling through a virtual design, the prospective study's participants ranged in age from about 18 to 100 years and lived across 20 to 30 United States geographic areas. To assign participants to cohorts, the prospective study relied on clinical history that participants themselves reported in a screening survey and a study questionnaire. In the prospective study, mobile phlebotomists collected whole blood, serum and a nasopharyngeal or oropharyngeal swab from each participant. Over a roughly 2-month period, participants in the prospective study had the option of providing additional blood draws and questionnaires. Prospective study blood samples were shipped either frozen or at room temperature before DNA extraction. This clone came up once. Its recognized antigen is unknown. Base qualities are missing; no much larger clone stands one base away. This sample also contains other DNA sequences that code for the same CDR3.

CDR1 LNHDA and CDR2 SQIVND are derived from the germline V gene (reference sequence). Relative to germline, V is 5 bases shorter and J is 6 bases shorter, with 7 bases between their ends. The CDR3 spans 12 residues, from the cysteine through the phenylalanine. Kept here is only the CDR3 DNA, which spans 36 bases and is read in frame from base 1. The TCR sequence derives from a woman in her thirties with acute COVID-19. The sequence links TRBV19 to TRBJ1-4, and the D gene may be TRBD1, 6 bases matching. The specimen was PBMCs or T cells enriched from blood (not recorded which). The DNA reads TGTGCCAGTAGTCCAGGGGATGAAAAACTGTTTTTT. This encodes CASSPGDEKLFF. Beyond the CDR3, the reference TRBV19 and TRBJ1-4 genes provide the residues; the full variable domain reads: DGGITQSPKYLFRKEGQNVTLSCEQNLNHDAMYWYRQDPGQGLRLIYYSQIVNDFQKGDIAEGYSVSREKKESFPLTVTSAQKNPTAFYLCASSPGDEKLFFGSGTQLSVL.